This TCR beta chain comes out of a study of PD-1 blockade in classical Hodgkin lymphoma. Time point specified: cycle 4 day 1 (C4D1), after less than 7 weeks of nivolumab. Autologous stem cell transplantation was followed by relapse in every patient, and brentuximab vedotin exposure varied. The CD4+ T cells used were purified from thawed PBMCs through magnetic negative selection. Method: immunoSEQ multiplex PCR; TCRdb's copy keeps in-frame clones and lacks some. This table has 15,000 to 20,000 clones, roughly three quarters appearing once. The germline V and J ends were trimmed by 0 bases and 2 bases, with 11 bases remaining between them. The CDR3 extends over 16 amino acids. CDR1 SGHRS and CDR2 YFSETQ come from the germline V gene.

The genes are TRBV5-1 and TRBJ2-2; D unclear. This material consisted of CD4+ T cells from blood, taken before the fourth cycle of nivolumab. The origin of this receptor is a human donor with classical Hodgkin lymphoma. The CDR3 loop reads CASSLGRMINTGELFF. CDR3 nucleotides: TGCGCCAGCAGCTTGGGGCGGATGATAAACACCGGGGAGCTGTTTTTT.